The 25 T cell receptor beta chains below come from one sample, sequenced in a study of T cells in tumors after PD-1 blockade. The repertoire was sequenced with immunoSEQ multiplex PCR; TCRdb's copy has only in-frame clones and lacks some. The data show roughly 8,000 clones, with roughly three fifths seen just once and 3.5% to 5% held by the top ten. The sequenced sample was tumor tissue, obtained after anti-PD-1 treatment. The receptors here all came from a human donor with basal cell carcinoma.

The V gene is TRBV18, the J gene TRBJ2-1, with TRBD2 matching over 10 bases. CDR1 is KGHSH, CDR2 LQKENI, per germline. Trimming at V came to 3 bases and at J to 0 bases, leaving 8 bases not matched to a gene. This CDR3 has 18 amino acids. The CDR3 nucleotides are TGTGCCAGCTCACCCGAGCGGGGGGGCCTTAGCTCCTACAATGAGCAGTTCTTC. It yields the protein CASSPERGGLSSYNEQFF.

The chain has TRBV4-1 and TRBJ1-6; D not resolved. Trimming removed 0 bases from V and 8 bases from J, with 14 bases in between. Per the germline V gene, CDR1 is MGHRA and CDR2 is YSYEKL. This CDR3 comprises 16 residues. CDR3 sequence: CASSQEPRPGDSPLHF. For the CDR3, the DNA is TGCGCCAGCAGCCAAGAACCGCGCCCTGGCGATTCACCCCTCCACTTT.

The chain carries TRBV7-8 and TRBJ2-2, with 15 positions matching TRBD2. The germline V gene has CDR1 SGHVS and CDR2 FQNEAQ. The CDR3 is 17 residues long. The junction had 6 bases not matched to a gene; V was cut back by 5 bases and J by 5 bases. The CDR3 DNA sequence: TGTGCCAGCAGCCCAAGGACTAGCGGGGGGGGTACCGGGGAGCTGTTTTTT. Residues: CASSPRTSGGGTGELFF.

The chain couples TRBV15 to TRBJ1-4; tentative D call: TRBD1 (6 bases). V was trimmed by 1 base and J by 5 bases, leaving 11 bases between them. The CDR3 runs to 15 residues. Germline CDR1 reads LNHNV; CDR2 reads YYDKDF (reference sequence). The CDR3 DNA is TGTGCCACCAGCAGAGCCAGCAGGGGCAATGAAAAACTGTTTTTT. Its translation: CATSRASRGNEKLFF. The full variable domain, rest sourced from reference TRBV15 and TRBJ1-4, is DAMVIQNPRYQVTQFGKPVTLSCSQTLNHNVMYWYQQKSSQAPKLLFHYYDKDFNNEADTPDNFQSRRPNTSFCFLDIRSPGLGDTAMYLCATSRASRGNEKLFFGSGTQLSVL.

This sequence joins TRBV19 and TRBJ2-1; D ambiguous. The CDR3 covers 15 residues. The ends were cut back, 3 bases at V and 11 bases at J, with 20 bases in the middle. The V gene's germline CDR1 is LNHDA and CDR2 SQIVND (reference sequence). CDR3 coding DNA: TGTGCCAGTAGTATTTCTGGCGCGGCCCCGACACAGCAGTTCTTC. This encodes CASSISGAAPTQQFF.

The chain couples TRBV24-1 to TRBJ2-7; D gene unclear. The CDR3 covers 12 residues. The V gene's germline CDR1 is KGHDR and CDR2 SFDVKD. With 7 bases removed from V and 5 bases from J, the gap between germline ends came to 11 bases. CDR3 sequence reads: CATRRRFHEQYF. CDR3 DNA sequence: TGTGCCACCAGGCGGCGGTTCCACGAGCAGTACTTC.

V gene TRBV30 combines with J gene TRBJ1-1; TRBD1 matches at 9 bases. The CDR3 is 16 residues long. V lost 3 bases, J lost 4 bases, and 12 bases stayed unmatched. Germline V gives CDR1 GTSNPN, CDR2 SVGIG (reference sequence). CDR3 coding DNA: TGTGCCTGGAGAGGTCGGGTCGGACAGGGGCCCACTGAAGCTTTCTTT. This sequence encodes CAWRGRVGQGPTEAFF.

The chain recombines TRBV3-1 (or the pseudogene TRBV3-2) with TRBJ1-2; D is unclear. This CDR3 has 13 amino acids. Germline V lookup: CDR1 LGHDT, CDR2 YNNKEL (reference sequence). The ends were cut back, 3 bases at V and 3 bases at J, with 8 bases in the middle. Here the CDR3 DNA reads TGTGCCAGCAGCCAGGGCTTGGACTATGGCTACACCTTC. Translation: CASSQGLDYGYTF.

The chain couples TRBV4-1 to TRBJ2-7, with TRBD1 matching over 8 bases. From germline, CDR1 is MGHRA and CDR2 YSYEKL. This CDR3 has 18 amino acids. V was clipped by 0 bases and J by 1 base; unmatched bases: 11. The CDR3 bases are TGCGCCAGCAGCCAAGATTGGTTAGACAGGGGAGAGTCCTACGAGCAGTACTTC. Its protein is CASSQDWLDRGESYEQYF.

CDR3 protein: CASSPSGANVLTF. The DNA of the CDR3 is TGTGCCAGCTCACCATCAGGGGCCAACGTCCTGACTTTC. The rearrangement links TRBV18 to TRBJ2-6; D unresolved. The V end lost 2 bases, the J end lost 4 bases, and 3 bases lay between the germline ends. This CDR3 spans 13 amino acids. In germline, CDR1 is KGHSH, CDR2 LQKENI.

The chain carries TRBV30 and TRBJ2-3, with TRBD1 as a possible D gene (5 bases). This CDR3 is 14 amino acids long. CDR1 GTSNPN and CDR2 SVGIG come from the germline V gene (reference sequence). Trimming shortened V by 2 bases and J by 4 bases, and 13 bases separated the two germline ends. CDR3 DNA: TGTGCCTGGAGTCTAGGGGCCAGGTCAGATACGCAGTATTTT. Its translation is CAWSLGARSDTQYF. Combining the CDR3 with reference TRBV30 and TRBJ2-3 gives the whole variable domain SQTIHQWPATLVQPVGSPLSLECTVEGTSNPNLYWYRQAAGRGLQLLFYSVGIGQISSEVPQNLSASRPQDRQFILSSKKLLLSDSGFYLCAWSLGARSDTQYFGPGTRLTVL.

The CDR3 is CASSFHAGTGRDSPLHF. CDR3 sequence (DNA): TGTGCCAGCAGTTTTCATGCGGGGACAGGGCGAGATTCACCCCTCCACTTT. V usage is TRBV11-3 and J usage is TRBJ1-6, with TRBD1 identical over 9 bases. V lost 6 bases to trimming and J lost 8 bases; unmatched junction nucleotides: 14. CDR1 and CDR2 (germline): SGHNT, YENEEA. The CDR3 has 17 residues.

The V and J genes are TRBV12-5 and TRBJ2-1, with TRBD1 matching 7 bases. Germline V lookup: CDR1 LGHNT, CDR2 FRNRAP. Trimming removed 1 base from V and 5 bases from J; junction bases left unmatched: 5. This CDR3 has 15 amino acids. In nucleotides, the CDR3 is TGTGCTAGTGGTTTGGGACAGGGTATACACAATGAGCAGTTCTTC. It codes for CASGLGQGIHNEQFF.

The table lists this clone with a few counts. The chain links TRBV6-5 to TRBJ1-5; D is undetermined. The V and J ends lost 6 bases and 0 bases respectively, with 12 bases between them. The CDR3 is 15 residues long. CDR1 MNHEY and CDR2 SVGAGI come from the germline V gene. Here the CDR3 DNA reads TGTGCCAGCAGGCTAGACACCAGTAGCAATCAGCCCCAGCATTTT. Its protein product is CASRLDTSSNQPQHF.

The chain employs TRBV10-2 and TRBJ2-3, with 14 bases fitting TRBD2. The J segment lost 7 bases and the V segment lost 4 bases, leaving 7 bases of the junction unmatched. CDR1 is WSHSY, CDR2 SAAADI, per germline. The CDR3 runs to 16 residues. As DNA, the CDR3 is TGCGCCAGCAGTGGCCGACTAGCGGGGGGGCGGAATACGCAGTATTTT. Protein sequence: CASSGRLAGGRNTQYF.

The chain couples TRBV5-5 to TRBJ1-4; D may be TRBD1 (5 bases). The CDR3 has 14 residues. V was cut by 4 bases and J by 5 bases, with 12 bases left in between. The germline V gene has CDR1 SGHKS and CDR2 YYEKEE (reference sequence). CDR3 nucleotide sequence: TGTGCCAGCAGCAGCGGGGCCGGCAATGAAAAACTGTTTTTT. This encodes CASSSGAGNEKLFF. Full variable domain (remainder filled in from reference TRBV5-5 and TRBJ1-4): DAGVTQSPTHLIKTRGQQVTLRCSPISGHKSVSWYQQVLGQGPQFIFQYYEKEERGRGNFPDRFSARQFPNYSSELNVNALLLGDSALYLCASSSGAGNEKLFFGSGTQLSVL.

This clone was seen only once. The rearrangement links TRBV2 to TRBJ2-7, with a tentative D call TRBD2 (5 bases). The germline V and J ends were trimmed by 7 bases and 1 base, with 11 bases remaining between them. This CDR3 comprises 13 residues. Germline V gene data show CDR1 as SNHLY and CDR2 as FYNNEI. CDR3 nucleotide sequence: TGTGCCAGCACCCGGGGTAGTTCCTACGAGCAGTACTTC. Residues: CASTRGSSYEQYF. The variable domain in full, with the rest retrieved from reference TRBV2 and TRBJ2-7, is EPEVTQTPSHQVTQMGQEVILRCVPISNHLYFYWYRQILGQKVEFLVSFYNNEISEKSEIFDDQFSVERPDGSNFTLKIRSTKLEDSAMYFCASTRGSSYEQYFGPGTRLTVT.

The chain is built from TRBV6-5 and TRBJ2-7; D is unclear. The V gene lost 5 bases and the J gene lost 3 bases, with 11 bases spanning the gap. CDR1 and CDR2 (germline): MNHEY, SVGAGI. The CDR3 extends over 13 amino acids. Written as DNA, the CDR3 is TGTGCCAGCAGTCGCCCAAACTACTACGAGCAGTACTTC. Translation: CASSRPNYYEQYF.

The chain links TRBV6-5 to TRBJ1-3, with D tentatively TRBD1 (5 bases). V was cut by 4 bases and J by 1 base, with 8 bases left in between. The CDR3 has 14 residues. From germline, CDR1 is MNHEY and CDR2 SVGAGI. CDR3 DNA sequence: TGTGCCAGCAGTTCCAGGGTATCTGGAAACACCATATATTTT. Translating it yields CASSSRVSGNTIYF.

This clone was found a few times. The chain is built from TRBV30 and TRBJ1-5; D is ambiguous. The length of the CDR3 is 13 residues. V was clipped by 4 bases and J by 2 bases, with 9 bases between them. Germline CDR1 reads GTSNPN; CDR2 reads SVGIG (reference sequence). The CDR3 DNA reads TGTGCCTGGAATTTGCAGGGCAATCAGCCCCAGCATTTT. It translates to CAWNLQGNQPQHF.

The chain has TRBV7-8 and TRBJ1-5, with unresolved D. The V gene lost 5 bases and the J gene lost 2 bases, with 13 bases spanning the gap. Germline assignment: CDR1 SGHVS and CDR2 FQNEAQ. This CDR3 is 15 amino acids long. The DNA of the CDR3 is TGTGCCAGCAGCCCAGAACGAGCAGGCAATCAGCCCCAGCATTTT. Its translation: CASSPERAGNQPQHF.

The chain is built from TRBV10-3 and TRBJ1-2; D remains unclear. Per the germline V gene, CDR1 is ENHRY and CDR2 is SYGVKD. The CDR3 is 13 amino acids. Trimming left V 1 base short and J 6 bases short, with 9 bases between. CDR3 sequence: CAISEYNSNGYTF. The CDR3 DNA reads TGTGCCATCAGTGAGTACAATTCAAATGGCTACACCTTC.

This clone has just a few counts. The CDR3 DNA is TGCAGCGTGGGATCAGGGGTCGAGCAGTACTTC. It codes for CSVGSGVEQYF. V usage is TRBV29-1 and J usage is TRBJ2-7; D is possibly TRBD1 (6 bases). This CDR3 has 11 residues. CDR1 SQVTM and CDR2 ANQGSEA come from the germline V gene. The V gene lost 6 bases and the J gene lost 6 bases, with 12 bases spanning the gap.

The V call is TRBV4-2, the J call TRBJ2-5; TRBD2 matches 14 bases. CDR1 LGHNA and CDR2 YNFKEQ come from the germline V gene. The CDR3 spans 17 residues. The V and J ends lost 4 bases and 1 base, in that order; junction bases with no gene match: 5. The CDR3 protein is CASSRGTSGGVQETQYF. The CDR3 DNA is TGTGCCAGCAGCCGGGGGACTAGCGGGGGAGTCCAAGAGACCCAGTACTTC.

This clone was recorded a few times. This chain joins TRBV19 and TRBJ2-7; tentatively, D is TRBD1 or TRBD2 (5 bases each). This CDR3 has 13 amino acids. Germline V gene data show CDR1 as LNHDA and CDR2 as SQIVND (reference sequence). Deletions cut 3 bases from V and 7 bases from J, with 13 bases between. The CDR3 protein is CASSISGTSEQYF. CDR3 sequence (DNA): TGTGCCAGTAGTATTTCAGGGACCTCGGAGCAGTACTTC.